The text below deals with one TCR beta chain. The target of this receptor is not known. Base qualities are missing; no much larger clone stands one base away. The data belong to a study of blood T cell repertoires in COVID-19 (dated by TCRdb to 2019 to 2021). Background on the whole study: Samples from collaborators originated in the United States, Italy and Spain and spanned both the acute and convalescent phases of COVID-19. Subjects who had been exposed to COVID-19, were actively infected with it, or had recovered from it provided the deeply sampled blood TCRbeta repertoires that made up the dataset. Where available, HLA class I and class II types were obtained from metadata supplied by the sample provider rather than from assay-based typing. The repertoires were released in a freely available public database intended as a resource for research on the immune response to SARS-CoV-2. A de-identified subject ID, COVID-19 status, age in years and sex were almost always included in the sample metadata. The material from the prospective study consisted of cDNA or gDNA derived from T cells, B-cell-depleted T cells, or PBMCs. Samples were obtained from the ongoing ImmuneRACE study (first 160 participants) and from about 1,300 subjects provided by 6 global collaborators.

The collaborating institutions used their own protocols to collect whole blood in K2EDTA tubes. Collaborator samples were shipped for TCRbeta analysis as frozen whole blood, isolated PBMCs, or DNA extracted from either sample type. V lost 1 base and J lost 11 bases; the stretch between them is 17 bases long. Via the germline V gene (reference sequence), CDR1 is LGHDT and CDR2 YNNKEL. Inclusive of the bounding cysteine and phenylalanine, the CDR3 is 15 residues long. The DNA shown is the 45-base CDR3, in frame from base 1. The immunoSEQ Assay, a bias-controlled multiplex PCR, was used to amplify TCRbeta CDR3 regions from genomic DNA. The authors' analysis ran thus. Within the assay, amplification of reference gene primers was used to estimate how many nucleated cells each sample contained. To quantify the absolute abundance of each unique TCRbeta CDR3 rearrangement, sequence reads were collapsed and filtered. Productive Simpson clonality was computed per sample as the square root of Simpson's diversity index over productive rearrangements. Not all clones reach the TCRdb copy of this immuneACCESS table, which keeps in-frame sequences only. Checked studies attribute under half of the gap to unresolved V genes and leave the rest unexplained. That table gives V, J and clone size, and the DNA gave D and trimming. The sample has about 160,000 clones on record, 65% to 80% of them singletons. Around 8.1% of the sample is taken by the ten largest.

Overall study results and their limits: The quantity of clinical and demographic metadata differed by source and by participant and was supplied without curation.

The origin of this receptor is a man in his sixties with acute or convalescent COVID-19. The V gene is TRBV3-1 (or the pseudogene TRBV3-2) and the J gene is TRBJ1-4, with no confident D gene call. Sequenced sample: peripheral blood. DNA sequence: TGTGCCAGCAGCCAAGGCGGCTCGCAGACCTTCAAACTGTTTTTT. The translation is CASSQGGSQTFKLFF.